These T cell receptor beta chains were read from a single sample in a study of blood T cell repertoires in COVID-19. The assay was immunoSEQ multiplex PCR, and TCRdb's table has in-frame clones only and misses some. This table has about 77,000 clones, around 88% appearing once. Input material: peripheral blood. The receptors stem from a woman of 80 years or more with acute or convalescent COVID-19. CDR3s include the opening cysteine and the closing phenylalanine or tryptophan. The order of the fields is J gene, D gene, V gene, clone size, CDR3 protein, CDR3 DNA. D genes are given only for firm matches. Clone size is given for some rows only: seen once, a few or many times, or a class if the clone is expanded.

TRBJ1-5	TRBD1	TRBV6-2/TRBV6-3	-	CASSLSIGTGDNQPQHF	TGTGCCAGCAGTTTGTCTATTGGGACAGGGGACAATCAGCCCCAGCATTTT
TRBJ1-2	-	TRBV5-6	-	CASSFGFGGVIGYGYTF	TGTGCCAGCAGCTTTGGATTCGGGGGGGTAATCGGATATGGCTACACCTTC
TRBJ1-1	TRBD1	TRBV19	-	CASSSRDRGATEAFF	TGTGCCAGTAGTAGCCGGGACAGGGGGGCCACTGAAGCTTTCTTT
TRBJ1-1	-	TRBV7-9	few	CASSRENTEAFF	TGTGCCAGCAGCCGCGAGAACACTGAAGCTTTCTTT
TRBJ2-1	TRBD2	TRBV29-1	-	CSVESLPSGSRYNEQFF	TGCAGCGTTGAATCACTCCCTAGCGGGAGCCGCTACAATGAGCAGTTCTTC
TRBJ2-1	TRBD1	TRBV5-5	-	CASSWQLQGQGFVEQFF	TGTGCCAGCAGCTGGCAGCTCCAGGGACAGGGGTTTGTGGAGCAGTTCTTC
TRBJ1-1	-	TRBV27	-	CASSSRRGRTEAFF	TGTGCCAGCAGTTCCCGCCGGGGGAGGACTGAAGCTTTCTTT
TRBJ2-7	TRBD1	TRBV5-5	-	CASSSEQGRYEQYF	TGTGCCAGCAGTTCTGAACAGGGGAGATACGAGCAGTACTTC
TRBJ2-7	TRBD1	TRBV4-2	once	CASSPETGGSSYEQYF	TGTGCCAGCAGCCCAGAAACAGGGGGTAGCTCCTACGAGCAGTACTTC
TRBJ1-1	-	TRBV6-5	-	CASSQAPRTEAFF	TGTGCCAGCAGCCAAGCCCCGAGGACTGAAGCTTTCTTT
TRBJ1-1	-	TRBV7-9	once	CASSETVNTEAFF	TGTGCCAGCAGCGAAACAGTGAACACTGAAGCTTTCTTT
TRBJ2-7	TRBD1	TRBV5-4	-	CASSPGQGSFYEQYF	TGTGCCAGCAGCCCGGGACAGGGGTCATTCTACGAGCAGTACTTC
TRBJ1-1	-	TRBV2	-	CASSEAGVDTEAFF	TGTGCCAGCAGTGAAGCAGGGGTAGACACTGAAGCTTTCTTT
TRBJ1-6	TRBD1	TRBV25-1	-	CASSVARTGYSPLHF	TGTGCCAGCAGTGTGGCCCGGACAGGCTATTCACCCCTCCACTTT
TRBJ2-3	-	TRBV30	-	CAWSVLAGSTDTQYF	TGTGCCTGGAGTGTACTGGCGGGGAGCACAGATACGCAGTATTTT
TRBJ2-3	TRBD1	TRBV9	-	CASSVGQGRTDTQYF	TGTGCCAGCAGCGTCGGACAGGGGAGAACAGATACGCAGTATTTT
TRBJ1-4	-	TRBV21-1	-	CASSKNGRGNEKLFF	TGTGCCAGCAGCAAAAATGGCAGGGGTAATGAAAAACTGTTTTTT
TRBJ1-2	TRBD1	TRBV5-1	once	CASSLAGQGHYGYTF	TGCGCCAGCAGCTTGGCCGGACAGGGGCACTATGGCTACACCTTC
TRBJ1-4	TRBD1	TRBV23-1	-	CASSQSGTDDEKLFF	TGCGCCAGCAGTCAATCCGGGACAGATGATGAAAAACTGTTTTTT
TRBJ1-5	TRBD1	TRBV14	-	CASSLGQGGNQPQHF	TGTGCCAGCAGCCTAGGACAGGGAGGCAATCAGCCCCAGCATTTT
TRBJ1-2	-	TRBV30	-	CAAKRRYYGYTF	TGTGCCGCGAAGCGACGGTACTATGGCTACACCTTC
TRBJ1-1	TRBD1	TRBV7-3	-	CASSSGTGVGNTEAFF	TGTGCCAGCAGCTCCGGGACAGGGGTCGGGAACACTGAAGCTTTCTTT
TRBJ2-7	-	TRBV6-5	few	CASTKTESYEQYF	TGTGCCAGCACCAAAACAGAGTCTTACGAGCAGTACTTC